The clone carrying this T cell receptor beta chain was found a few times. What it recognizes is unknown. Deletions cut 10 bases from V and 3 bases from J, with 16 bases between. This CDR3 is 14 amino acids long. Germline V CDR1 and CDR2: MNHEY, SMNVEV (reference sequence). Together with a sample-barcoded 5' primer, a J-beta primer mix was included in a second PCR lasting about 7 to 12 cycles. All samples gave at least 3 million CDR3-containing paired-end reads. TCRdb itself ran the 5' RACE reads through MiXCR, one entry per CDR3 protein. This table holds about 810,000 distinct CDR3 sequences, roughly 35% found once. The sample originates from a study of blood T cells in healthy people across ages. Study-wide findings and caveats: Diversity estimates from one million T cells were considered underestimates.

Sequencing was carried out using blood. This rearrangement joins TRBV27 to TRBJ2-1, with D possibly being TRBD2 (6 bases). This clonotype was sampled from a man aged 18 to 35 in good health. The CDR3 here is CATAGGNGYNEQFF. For the CDR3, the DNA is TGTGCCACCGCCGGGGGAAACGGCTACAATGAGCAGTTCTTC.